This TCR beta chain was found in a study of T cells of healthy individuals. This CDR3 is built from 15 residues. The germline CDR1 and CDR2 sequences are DFQATT and SNEGSKA (reference sequence). V shed 3 bases and J 6 bases; nucleotides not matched to a gene: 6. TCRdb redid the calling of the 5' RACE reads with MiXCR, one entry per CDR3 protein. The sample includes 40,000 to 65,000 distinct CDR3 sequences, approximately 15% of them seen just once. This clonotype has a handful of counts. The clonotype originates from a human donor in good health. The chain joins TRBV20-1 to TRBJ2-2; 11 bases match TRBD2. CDR3 DNA: TGCAGTGCTAGTAGGGTAGCGGGAGGGGCCGGGGAGCTGTTTTTT. Amino acids: CSASRVAGGAGELFF.